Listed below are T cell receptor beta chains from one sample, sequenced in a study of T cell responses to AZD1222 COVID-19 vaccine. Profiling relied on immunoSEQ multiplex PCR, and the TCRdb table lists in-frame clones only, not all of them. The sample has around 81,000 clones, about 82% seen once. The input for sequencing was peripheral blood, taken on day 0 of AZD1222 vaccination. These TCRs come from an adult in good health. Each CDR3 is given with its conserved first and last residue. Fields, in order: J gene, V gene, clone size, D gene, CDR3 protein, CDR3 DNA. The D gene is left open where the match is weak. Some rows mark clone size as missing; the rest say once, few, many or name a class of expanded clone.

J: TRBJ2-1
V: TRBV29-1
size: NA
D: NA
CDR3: CSVERPGHRVGQFF
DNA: TGCAGCGTTGAGCGACCGGGACACCGGGTTGGGCAGTTCTTC

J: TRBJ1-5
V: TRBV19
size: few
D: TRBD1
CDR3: CASCNDRADQPQHF
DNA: TGTGCCAGCTGCAACGACAGGGCCGATCAGCCCCAGCATTTT

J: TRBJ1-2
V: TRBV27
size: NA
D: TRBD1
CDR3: CASSRGQGYGYTF
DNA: TGTGCCAGCAGCAGGGGACAGGGTTATGGCTACACCTTC

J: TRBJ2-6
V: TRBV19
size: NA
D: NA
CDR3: CASSTPLASSGANVLTF
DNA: TGTGCCAGTAGTACCCCACTGGCCTCCTCTGGGGCCAACGTCCTGACTTTC

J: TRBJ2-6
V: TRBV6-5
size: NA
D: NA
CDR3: CASMGYAVGANVLTF
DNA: TGTGCCAGCATGGGATATGCCGTTGGGGCCAACGTCCTGACTTTC

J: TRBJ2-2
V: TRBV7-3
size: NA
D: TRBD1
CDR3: CASSPTIQGARGELFF
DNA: TGTGCCAGCAGCCCCACCATCCAGGGGGCGAGGGGGGAGCTGTTTTTT

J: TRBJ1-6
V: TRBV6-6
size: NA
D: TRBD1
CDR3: CASSLQGGSSPLHF
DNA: TGTGCCAGCAGTCTACAGGGGGGCAGTTCACCCCTCCACTTT

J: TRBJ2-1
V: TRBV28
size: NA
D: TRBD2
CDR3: CASSSTLRTSGLGNDNEQFF
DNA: TGTGCCAGCAGTTCCACACTACGGACTAGCGGGCTTGGGAACGACAATGAGCAGTTCTTC

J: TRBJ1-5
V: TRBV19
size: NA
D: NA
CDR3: CASSRPRNLRDPYQPQHF
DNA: TGTGCCAGTAGTAGGCCCCGAAATTTGCGGGACCCCTATCAGCCCCAGCATTTT

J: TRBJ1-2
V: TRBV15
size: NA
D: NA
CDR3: CATSRDKRGDGYTF
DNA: TGTGCCACCAGCAGAGATAAGAGGGGAGATGGCTACACCTTC

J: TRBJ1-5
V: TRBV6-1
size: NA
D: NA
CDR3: CASSEGGNQPQHF
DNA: TGTGCCAGCAGTGAAGGGGGGAATCAGCCCCAGCATTTT

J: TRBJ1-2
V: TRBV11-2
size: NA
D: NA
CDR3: CASSAPGSYGYTF
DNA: TGTGCCAGCAGCGCCCCAGGGAGCTATGGCTACACCTTC

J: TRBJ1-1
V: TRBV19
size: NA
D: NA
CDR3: CASNWGEVNTEAFF
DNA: TGTGCCAGTAATTGGGGGGAAGTGAACACTGAAGCTTTCTTT

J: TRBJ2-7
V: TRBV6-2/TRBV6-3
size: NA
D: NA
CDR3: CASSPSGGTYEQYF
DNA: TGTGCCAGCAGTCCCTCCGGGGGAACCTACGAGCAGTACTTC

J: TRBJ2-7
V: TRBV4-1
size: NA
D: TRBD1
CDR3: CASSQGQGGTYEQYF
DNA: TGCGCCAGCAGCCAAGGACAGGGGGGGACCTACGAGCAGTACTTC

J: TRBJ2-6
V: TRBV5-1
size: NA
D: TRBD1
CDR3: CASSSTGDGANVLTF
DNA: TGCGCCAGCAGCTCTACAGGGGATGGGGCCAACGTCCTGACTTTC

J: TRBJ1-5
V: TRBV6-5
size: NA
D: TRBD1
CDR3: CASSGTGGDQPQHF
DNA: TGTGCCAGCAGCGGTACAGGGGGAGATCAGCCCCAGCATTTT